The rows below give T cell receptor beta chains drawn from one sample of a study of post-analysis software for immune sequencing data. One entry per CDR3 protein, called by TCRdb with MiXCR from the PCR reads. This sample has about 810,000 distinct CDR3 sequences, with roughly 58% found just once. The sample consisted of blood. The receptors come from a girl aged 10-17 years with multiple sclerosis. CDR3s include the opening cysteine and the closing phenylalanine or tryptophan. D genes are given only for firm matches. Clone size is shown for a subset of rows, as once, few, many or a class of expanded clone.

.	TRBV2	.	TRBJ2-5	CASSEGQGRETQYF	TGTGCCAGCAGTGAAGGGCAGGGGCGAGAGACCCAGTACTTC
TRBD2	TRBV7-8	.	TRBJ2-7	CASSTGLAGGRYEQYF	TGTGCCAGCAGCACGGGACTAGCGGGAGGGAGATACGAGCAGTACTTC
.	TRBV29-1	few	TRBJ1-2	CSVEDRVEANYGYTF	TGCAGCGTTGAAGACAGGGTCGAAGCTAACTATGGCTACACCTTC
.	TRBV20-1	few	TRBJ2-7	CSADRGAFEQYF	TGCAGTGCCGACCGGGGAGCATTCGAGCAGTACTTC
TRBD2	TRBV5-6	once	TRBJ2-7	CASSTPYRLAGVHEQYF	TGTGCCAGCAGCACCCCTTATCGACTAGCGGGAGTACACGAGCAGTACTTC
TRBD2	TRBV20-1	.	TRBJ2-1	CSASGRDYNEQFF	TGCAGTGCTAGCGGGAGGGACTACAATGAGCAGTTCTTC
.	TRBV6-2/TRBV6-3	.	TRBJ2-4	CASSYSMVIQYF	TGTGCCAGCAGTTACTCGATGGTCATTCAGTACTTC
TRBD1	TRBV4-1	.	TRBJ1-2	CASNAEQGASIYGYTF	TGCGCCAGCAACGCAGAACAGGGGGCGAGCATCTATGGCTACACCTTC
.	TRBV6-6	.	TRBJ1-6	CASSYVRGYSPLHF	TGTGCCAGCAGTTACGTTCGTGGGTATTCACCCCTCCACTTT
TRBD1	TRBV11-2	.	TRBJ2-4	CASSLAPGQKNIQYF	TGTGCCAGCAGCTTAGCCCCGGGACAGAAAAACATTCAGTACTTC
TRBD1	TRBV9	.	TRBJ2-5	CANRRGTGGEETQYF	TGTGCCAACCGACGGGGGACAGGGGGCGAAGAGACCCAGTACTTC
.	TRBV7-2	.	TRBJ1-2	CASSLGPGTSGYGYTF	TGTGCCAGCAGCTTAGGTCCGGGTACAAGTGGCTATGGCTACACCTTC
.	TRBV6-5	few	TRBJ2-4	CASSPLTKNIQYF	TGTGCCAGCAGTCCCCTAACAAAAAACATTCAGTACTTC
.	TRBV12-3/TRBV12-4	.	TRBJ2-1	CASSPGHNEQFF	TGTGCCAGCAGCCCCGGACACAATGAGCAGTTCTTC
.	TRBV10-3	.	TRBJ1-2	CAISTAANYGYTF	TGTGCCATCTCGACAGCAGCTAACTATGGCTACACCTTC
.	TRBV5-1	.	TRBJ2-7	CASRDTATYEQYF	TGCGCCAGCAGGGATACGGCCACCTACGAGCAGTACTTC
.	TRBV20-1	.	TRBJ2-7	CSAGNEQYF	TGCAGTGCAGGGAACGAGCAGTACTTC
.	TRBV12-3/TRBV12-4	.	TRBJ2-1	CASSFLGHTDSNEQFF	TGTGCCAGCAGTTTTTTGGGGCACACCGATAGTAATGAGCAGTTCTTC
.	TRBV29-1	.	TRBJ1-2	CSVEDAGFGVPGYTF	TGCAGCGTTGAAGATGCGGGGTTTGGGGTCCCCGGCTACACCTTC
.	TRBV6-2/TRBV6-3	few	TRBJ2-1	CASSPLARSAYNEQFF	TGTGCCAGCAGCCCCCTAGCGAGAAGCGCCTACAATGAGCAGTTCTTC
.	TRBV12-3/TRBV12-4	few	TRBJ2-3	CASRLIGKNLDTQYF	TGTGCCAGCAGGCTCATCGGAAAGAATCTGGATACGCAGTATTTT
.	TRBV20-1	few	TRBJ2-7	CSANTGHYEQYF	TGCAGTGCTAATACAGGGCACTACGAGCAGTACTTC
.	TRBV29-1	few	TRBJ1-2	CSVDRLQNYGYTF	TGCAGCGTTGACCGGTTACAAAACTATGGCTACACCTTC
.	TRBV2	.	TRBJ1-2	CASSALGRTEHYGYTF	TGTGCCAGCAGCGCCTTGGGTCGTACGGAGCATTATGGCTACACCTTC
TRBD1	TRBV29-1	.	TRBJ1-1	CSVTHGGQGDEAFF	TGCAGCGTTACTCACGGGGGGCAGGGGGATGAAGCTTTCTTT
.	TRBV29-1	few	TRBJ2-6	CSVEVHRGDGMRPGANVLTF	TGCAGCGTTGAAGTTCATAGAGGGGACGGTATGAGGCCCGGGGCCAACGTCCTGACTTTC
TRBD2	TRBV20-1	few	TRBJ2-5	CSASGRGAGVQETQYF	TGCAGTGCTAGTGGTAGGGGAGCGGGAGTACAAGAGACCCAGTACTTC
.	TRBV4-1	.	TRBJ1-4	CASSLRNRGGDSEKLFF	TGCGCCAGCAGCCTGAGAAACCGTGGTGGGGATTCGGAAAAACTGTTTTTT
.	TRBV7-2	once	TRBJ1-1	CASSRPRDKTEAFF	TGTGCCAGCAGCCGCCCTAGAGACAAAACTGAAGCTTTCTTT
TRBD2	TRBV7-8	.	TRBJ2-7	CASSLASLAGPYEQYF	TGTGCCAGCAGCTTAGCGTCTCTAGCGGGGCCCTACGAGCAGTACTTC
.	TRBV12-3/TRBV12-4	.	TRBJ2-7	CASHGPPPGAQYF	TGTGCCAGCCACGGGCCTCCCCCGGGGGCCCAGTACTTC
.	TRBV7-2	few	TRBJ1-6	CASSLSNSPLHF	TGTGCCAGCAGCTTATCTAATTCACCCCTCCACTTT
TRBD1	TRBV12-3/TRBV12-4	.	TRBJ2-7	CASSQGQGSSYEQYF	TGTGCCAGCAGTCAGGGACAGGGTAGCTCCTACGAGCAGTACTTC
TRBD2	TRBV7-2	few	TRBJ2-5	CASRSSGRETQYF	TGTGCCAGCAGATCTAGCGGGAGGGAGACCCAGTACTTC
.	TRBV3-1	few	TRBJ2-1	CASSHLSDEQFF	TGTGCCAGCAGCCATCTTAGTGATGAGCAGTTCTTC
TRBD2	TRBV10-1	.	TRBJ2-1	CASSPGTVGLAGLNEQFF	TGCGCCAGCAGCCCCGGGACAGTCGGACTAGCGGGACTGAATGAGCAGTTCTTC
.	TRBV29-1	.	TRBJ2-1	CSLYYNEQFF	TGCAGCCTCTATTACAATGAGCAGTTCTTC
TRBD2	TRBV9	few	TRBJ2-5	CASSGLAGETQYF	TGTGCCAGCAGCGGTCTAGCGGGAGAGACCCAGTACTTC
.	TRBV20-1	.	TRBJ1-5	CSARRGGYSNQPQHF	TGCAGTGCTAGGAGGGGGGGGTATAGCAATCAGCCCCAGCATTTT
.	TRBV18	once	TRBJ2-7	CASSPPQVYEQYF	TGTGCCAGCTCACCTCCCCAGGTCTACGAGCAGTACTTC
.	TRBV10-3	.	TRBJ2-5	CAISESGISQQYF	TGTGCCATCAGTGAGTCAGGGATTAGCCAGCAGTACTTC
TRBD1	TRBV20-1	few	TRBJ2-7	CSARDVYVTGSYEQYF	TGCAGTGCTAGAGATGTCTATGTGACAGGGTCCTACGAGCAGTACTTC
.	TRBV5-6	.	TRBJ2-1	CASSLELASSYNEQFF	TGTGCCAGCAGCTTGGAGCTAGCGAGCTCCTACAATGAGCAGTTCTTC
.	TRBV2	.	TRBJ2-7	CASAAGPLPSYEQYF	TGTGCCTCGGCTGCAGGCCCTCTGCCCTCCTACGAGCAGTACTTC
.	TRBV3-1	.	TRBJ2-7	CASSSAGLIPYEQYF	TGTGCCAGCAGTTCCGCTGGGTTAATACCCTACGAGCAGTACTTC